The 22 T cell receptor beta chains listed next were all sequenced from one sample in a study of technical replicates of blood from a handful of donors. Profiling relied on immunoSEQ multiplex PCR, and the TCRdb table lists in-frame clones only, not all of them. Counted here are 87,000 or so clones, roughly 94% occurring once; the ten biggest clones make up under 0.35%. Sample: T cells isolated from PBMCs. The receptors were sampled from a human donor in good health.

This clone was found once. The chain uses TRBV30 and TRBJ2-3; no reliable D call. The germline V and J ends were trimmed by 3 bases and 2 bases, with 6 bases remaining between them. Germline V gives CDR1 GTSNPN, CDR2 SVGIG (reference sequence). The length of the CDR3 is 12 residues. This CDR3 is CAWRRVTDTQYF. The CDR3 coding sequence is TGTGCCTGGAGACGGGTCACAGATACGCAGTATTTT.

This CDR3 reads CASSYGEDTEAFF. The CDR3 nucleotides are TGTGCCAGCAGCTACGGGGAGGACACTGAAGCTTTCTTT. This chain connects TRBV7-9 to TRBJ1-1; D is unclear. This CDR3 region has 13 residues. V lost 4 bases and J 3 bases, leaving 9 bases between the germline ends. The germline gives CDR1 SEHNR, CDR2 FQNEAQ (reference sequence). Complete variable domain (other parts from reference TRBV7-9 and TRBJ1-1): DTGVSQNPRHKITKRGQNVTFRCDPISEHNRLYWYRQTLGQGPEFLTYFQNEAQLEKSRLLSDRFSAERPKGSFSTLEIQRTEQGDSAMYLCASSYGEDTEAFFGQGTRLTVV.

This clone was seen just once. The rearrangement uses TRBV11-1 and TRBJ2-7; 13 bases align to TRBD2. V lost 5 bases and J lost 5; bases outside the gene matches: 3. CDR3 size: 14 residues. Germline V gene data show CDR1 as SGHAT and CDR2 as FQDESV (reference sequence). CDR3 amino acids: CASSRTSGGHEQYF. The CDR3 DNA reads as TGTGCCAGCAGCCGGACTAGCGGGGGCCACGAGCAGTACTTC.

V and J are TRBV30 and TRBJ1-3, with D perhaps TRBD1 (6 bases). Germline CDR1 GTSNPN, CDR2 SVGIG (reference sequence). The CDR3 length is 14 residues. The V and J ends lost 4 bases and 2 bases respectively, with 12 bases between them. This CDR3 reads CAWNRGYAGNTIYF. The DNA of the CDR3 is TGTGCCTGGAATAGGGGGTACGCTGGAAACACCATATATTTT.

This clone was found once. The chain recombines TRBV7-6 with TRBJ1-4, with TRBD1 matching over 7 bases. Germline CDR1 and CDR2: SGHVS and FNYEAQ. Losses at the gene ends were 5 bases for V and 5 bases for J; bases not matched to a gene: 5. The CDR3 extends over 14 amino acids. Written as DNA, the CDR3 is TGTGCCAGCAGCCCCGGGACAGAAAATGAAAAACTGTTTTTT. It is translated as CASSPGTENEKLFF.

This chain links TRBV30 with TRBJ1-3, with TRBD1 matching 9 bases. The V gene end was trimmed by 2 bases and the J gene end by 3 bases; junction bases not matched to a gene: 8. CDR3 length: 16 residues. CDR1 and CDR2 from the germline V gene are GTSNPN and SVGIG (reference sequence). This chain's CDR3 is CAWSPFGTGYGNTIYF. The CDR3 region has the DNA TGTGCCTGGAGTCCTTTCGGGACAGGGTATGGAAACACCATATATTTT. Full variable domain (missing parts from reference TRBV30 and TRBJ1-3): SQTIHQWPATLVQPVGSPLSLECTVEGTSNPNLYWYRQAAGRGLQLLFYSVGIGQISSEVPQNLSASRPQDRQFILSSKKLLLSDSGFYLCAWSPFGTGYGNTIYFGEGSWLTVV.

The V call is TRBV5-1, the J call TRBJ2-7; possibly TRBD1 for D (6 bases). V was cut by 3 bases and J by 3 bases, with 16 bases left in between. This CDR3 comprises 15 residues. Germline assignment: CDR1 SGHRS and CDR2 YFSETQ. CDR3 protein: CASSSNTGTRYEQYF. CDR3 DNA: TGCGCCAGCAGCTCGAACACAGGGACCCGCTACGAGCAGTACTTC.

This clone appeared a single time. The chain recombines TRBV2 with TRBJ2-7; TRBD1 might be the D (5 bases). The germline V and J ends were trimmed by 10 bases and 2 bases, with 15 bases remaining between them. Germline V gives CDR1 SNHLY, CDR2 FYNNEI. CDR3 length: 13 residues. For the CDR3, the DNA is TGTGCCACCACGACAGACACGACCTACGAGCAGTACTTC. It translates to CATTTDTTYEQYF.

The chain employs TRBV19 and TRBJ2-1, with 8 bases that match TRBD1. The CDR3 runs to 15 residues. Per germline, CDR1 LNHDA and CDR2 SQIVND (reference sequence). The ends lost 0 bases at V and 9 bases at J; junction bases unmatched: 7. The CDR3 DNA reads TGTGCCAGTAGTATAGATCGTACAGGGACAGGTGAGCAGTTCTTC. This sequence encodes CASSIDRTGTGEQFF.

This sequence joins TRBV5-6 and TRBJ2-1; a weak D match, TRBD1 (5 bases). Between the trimmed V and J ends, which lost 3 bases and 8 bases, there was a span of 12 bases. Germline CDR1 reads SGHDT; CDR2 reads YYEEEE. This CDR3 has 13 residues. CDR3 DNA sequence: TGTGCCAGCAGCTGGGGTAGGGGCGATGAGCAGTTCTTC. This translates into CASSWGRGDEQFF.

The rearrangement links TRBV9 to TRBJ1-1; the D is unclear. Germline assignment: CDR1 SGDLS and CDR2 YYNGEE. Between the trimmed V and J ends, which lost 0 bases and 0 bases, there was a span of 9 bases. CDR3 length: 15 amino acids. CDR3 protein: CASSVDPGVNTEAFF. The CDR3 DNA reads as TGTGCCAGCAGCGTAGACCCCGGTGTGAACACTGAAGCTTTCTTT.

The J gene is TRBJ1-1, the V gene TRBV6-1, with a possible D match to TRBD1 (5 bases). The germline V gene has CDR1 MNHNS and CDR2 SASEGT. The V end was cut by 0 bases, the J end by 3 bases, with 11 bases between. The CDR3 runs to 15 residues. CDR3 coding DNA: TGTGCCAGCAGTGAAGCGCACGGGGGTTACACTGAAGCTTTCTTT. The encoded protein is CASSEAHGGYTEAFF.

The chain carries TRBV28 and TRBJ2-7; the match to TRBD1 covers 8 bases. Germline V gene data show CDR1 as MDHEN and CDR2 as SYDVKM. V trimming: 4 bases; J trimming: 5 bases; junction bases outside the gene matches: 10. This CDR3 is built from 15 residues. CDR3 coding DNA: TGTGCCAGCAGTTCAACAGGGGGTAGCTGGGACGAGCAGTACTTC. Translation: CASSSTGGSWDEQYF.

The chain couples TRBV28 to TRBJ1-4, with no clear D. The CDR3 loop spans 15 amino acids. V lost 7 bases to trimming and J lost 7 bases, with 19 bases between them. CDR1 and CDR2 from the germline V gene are MDHEN and SYDVKM. In DNA form, the CDR3 reads TGTGCCAGCACCCAATCGGGGTCGGGGTCTGAAAAACTGTTTTTT. Protein product: CASTQSGSGSEKLFF.

The rearrangement joins TRBV6-5 to TRBJ1-1, with 7 bases aligning to TRBD1. CDR1 and CDR2 (germline): MNHEY, SVGAGI. The CDR3 sequence is 13 residues long. V shed 5 bases, J shed 4 bases, and the junction held 4 bases outside the gene matches. The DNA for the CDR3 is TGTGCCAGCAGTAAGGGGGCAGGCACTGAAGCTTTCTTT. This codes for CASSKGAGTEAFF.

The gene calls are TRBV10-3 and TRBJ2-1, with 10 bases lining up with TRBD2. V was clipped by 7 bases and J by 4 bases; unmatched bases: 16. The V gene's germline CDR1 is ENHRY and CDR2 SYGVKD. The CDR3 is 18 amino acids. Here the CDR3 reads CAITNQREGRNTYNEQFF. Written as DNA, the CDR3 is TGTGCCATCACCAACCAGCGGGAGGGCCGAAATACGTACAATGAGCAGTTCTTC.

The chain employs TRBV5-1 and TRBJ2-1; 10 bases map to TRBD2. The length of the CDR3 is 16 residues. V was pared by 2 bases and J by 2 bases, with 4 bases of the junction left unmatched. CDR1 SGHRS and CDR2 YFSETQ come from the germline V gene. The DNA of the CDR3 is TGCGCCAGCAGCTTAGTAGCGGGAGGCACCTACAATGAGCAGTTCTTC. Its translation is CASSLVAGGTYNEQFF.

This chain's CDR3 is CASSLEGVKSYEQYF. In DNA, the CDR3 is TGTGCCAGCAGTCTGGAGGGAGTAAAGTCCTACGAGCAGTACTTC. V usage is TRBV2 and J usage is TRBJ2-7, with D perhaps TRBD2 (6 bases). V lost 5 bases and J 1 base, leaving 15 bases between the germline ends. The CDR3 loop spans 15 amino acids. Per germline, CDR1 SNHLY and CDR2 FYNNEI.

V usage is TRBV11-2 and J usage is TRBJ2-1; 7 nucleotides match TRBD2. V lost 7 bases, J lost 2 bases, and 14 bases stayed unmatched. This CDR3 comprises 17 residues. Per the germline V gene, CDR1 is SGHAT and CDR2 is FQNNGV. CDR3 DNA sequence: TGTGCCAGCATTACTGGGGAGGGAGGGCCCCCCTACAATGAGCAGTTCTTC. This encodes CASITGEGGPPYNEQFF.

Here the CDR3 DNA reads TGTGCCAGCAGCCAAGAACAGTCCCAGACAGATACGCAGTATTTT. Protein sequence: CASSQEQSQTDTQYF. V is TRBV4-2 and J is TRBJ2-3; unclear D gene. The germline V and J ends were trimmed by 0 bases and 3 bases, with 10 bases remaining between them. Germline CDR1 LGHNA, CDR2 YNFKEQ. The length of the CDR3 is 15 residues.

This chain uses TRBV25-1 with TRBJ2-5; weak D call: TRBD1 (6 bases). The CDR3 has 17 residues. In germline, CDR1 is MGHDK, CDR2 SYGVNS. Between the trimmed V and J ends, which lost 2 bases and 3 bases, there was a span of 19 bases. CDR3 sequence reads: CASSETLRQGLKETQYF. CDR3 bases: TGTGCCAGCAGTGAAACCTTGCGCCAGGGGCTTAAAGAGACCCAGTACTTC.

This rearrangement joins TRBV6-5 to TRBJ2-1, with 8 bases aligning to TRBD1. V lost 5 bases to trimming and J lost 10 bases; unmatched junction nucleotides: 7. From germline, CDR1 is MNHEY and CDR2 SVGAGI. This CDR3 contains 13 residues. CDR3 nucleotides: TGTGCCAGCAGTCCGTGGGACAGGATCGAGCAGTTCTTC. It specifies CASSPWDRIEQFF.